This TCR beta chain was retrieved from a study of siplizumab effects on memory and regulatory T cells. CDR1 is SGDLS, CDR2 YYNGEE, per germline. Trimming cost V 3 bases and J 3 bases, with 7 bases left between them. CDR3 size: 12 residues. Some 93,000 TCR templates per sample were sequenced. The protocol was immunoSEQ multiplex PCR, while the TCRdb copy is restricted to in-frame clones and leaves out a portion. The table lists tens of thousands of clones, roughly nine tenths of them singletons, with approximately 29% in the top ten. Findings and caveats of the study: The Treg-derived share of mappable alloreactive CD4+ clones averaged about 69% with siplizumab and 26.9% in controls. Naive T cells were seemingly more diverse than memory cells, and major contributions to the alloresponse seemed to be made by them.

As concerns this clone: The antigen is undetermined.

The sequence was collected from a human donor in good health. The rearrangement links TRBV9 to TRBJ2-7, with a weak D call TRBD2 (5 bases). Sample: CD8+ T cells sorted from blood. CDR3 sequence reads: CASSGRDYEQYF. The DNA of the CDR3 is TGTGCCAGCAGCGGTCGGGACTACGAGCAGTACTTC.